One and the same sample provided the 14 T cell receptor beta chains below, sequenced in a study of blood T cell repertoires in COVID-19. Sequencing used immunoSEQ multiplex PCR; TCRdb keeps in-frame clones, though not all of them. Of approximately 50,000 clones listed, approximately 85% were seen once; the top ten hold approximately 6.5%. Sequenced: peripheral blood. Source of these receptors: a man between 60 and 75 years old with acute or convalescent COVID-19.

The chain combines TRBV9 with TRBJ2-4; D gene uncertain. CDR1 is SGDLS, CDR2 YYNGEE, per germline. The CDR3 is 16 residues long. V was shortened by 3 bases and J by 0 bases, with 13 bases between the two germline ends. DNA of the CDR3: TGTGCCAGCAGCGCTTCTAGGTACCCAGCCAAAAACATTCAGTACTTC. It yields the protein CASSASRYPAKNIQYF.

The V and J genes are TRBV10-3 and TRBJ2-5; possible D gene TRBD1, 6 bases. The germline V gene encodes CDR1 ENHRY and CDR2 SYGVKD. CDR3 length: 14 residues. Trimming cost V 5 bases and J 4 bases, with 14 bases left between them. The CDR3 bases are TGTGCCATCAGTCCAGGGGTCAGGGGAGAGACCCAGTACTTC. The encoded protein is CAISPGVRGETQYF.

This clone was observed a handful of times. CDR3: CASSLQMGSGEKQFF. The CDR3 nucleotides are TGTGCCAGCAGCTTACAGATGGGTAGCGGGGAAAAGCAGTTCTTC. This chain uses TRBV7-2 with TRBJ2-1; the match to TRBD2 covers 8 bases. This CDR3 contains 15 residues. J lost 11 bases, V lost 2 bases, and 11 bases had no gene match. Per germline, CDR1 SGHTA and CDR2 FQGNSA.

The chain has TRBV7-9 and TRBJ1-1; possibly TRBD1 for D (5 bases). V lost 5 bases and J lost 6, with 19 bases in between. The germline gives CDR1 SEHNR, CDR2 FQNEAQ (reference sequence). The CDR3 runs 15 residues. The CDR3 region has the DNA TGTGCCAGCAGCCCGCGGGGGAATACACTTTCTGAAGCTTTCTTT. Translating gives CASSPRGNTLSEAFF.

The gene calls are TRBV6-5 and TRBJ1-1, with D unclear. The ends were cut back, 6 bases at V and 1 base at J, with 12 bases in the middle. In germline, CDR1 is MNHEY, CDR2 SVGAGI. This CDR3 is built from 14 residues. The CDR3 DNA is TGTGCCAGCAGCGAGGGCCCGGAGAACACTGAAGCTTTCTTT. It translates to CASSEGPENTEAFF.

The CDR3 here is CASAAPGRGNEQFF. The CDR3 nucleotides read TGTGCCAGCGCCGCCCCCGGGAGGGGTAATGAGCAGTTCTTC. V usage is TRBV7-9 and J usage is TRBJ2-1; 8 bases align to TRBD2. This CDR3 has 14 residues. V shed 8 bases and J 7 bases; nucleotides not matched to a gene: 10. Germline values: CDR1 SEHNR, CDR2 FQNEAQ (reference sequence). Drawing the rest from reference TRBV7-9 and TRBJ2-1, the complete variable domain is DTGVSQNPRHKITKRGQNVTFRCDPISEHNRLYWYRQTLGQGPEFLTYFQNEAQLEKSRLLSDRFSAERPKGSFSTLEIQRTEQGDSAMYLCASAAPGRGNEQFFGPGTRLTVL.

The chain couples TRBV7-8 to TRBJ1-3; 9 bases are a match to TRBD1. J lost 0 bases, V lost 8 bases, and 11 bases had no gene match. Germline V gene lookup returns CDR1 SGHVS and CDR2 FQNEAQ. This CDR3 has 17 amino acids. CDR3 in DNA: TGTGCCAGCGTCCCCCGTGGACAGGGGAGCTCTGGAAACACCATATATTTT. It encodes CASVPRGQGSSGNTIYF.

The gene calls are TRBV3-1 (or the pseudogene TRBV3-2) and TRBJ2-7; 11 nucleotides match TRBD2. Trimming took 1 base from V and 5 from J; bases not matched to a gene: 4. Germline assignment: CDR1 LGHDT and CDR2 YNNKEL (reference sequence). The CDR3 has 15 residues. For the CDR3, the DNA is TGTGCCAGCAGCCAAGCGCTAGCGGGAGGCAACGAGCAGTACTTC. Its translation is CASSQALAGGNEQYF.

The chain couples TRBV11-3 to TRBJ2-1, with D maybe TRBD2 (5 bases). Looked up from germline, CDR1 is SGHNT and CDR2 is YENEEA. The CDR3 is 13 amino acids. The V gene lost 0 bases and the J gene lost 9 bases, with 9 bases spanning the gap. CDR3 in DNA: TGTGCCAGCAGCTTAGATTTAGGAGGTGAGCAGTTCTTC. Translation: CASSLDLGGEQFF.

The V gene is TRBV5-1, the J gene TRBJ2-2, with unresolved D. Germline values: CDR1 SGHRS, CDR2 YFSETQ. The length of the CDR3 is 15 residues. V was trimmed by 7 bases and J by 4 bases, leaving 17 bases between them. CDR3 nucleotides: TGCGCCAGCCGAGAAAGTGGTCTCGGCACCGGGGAGCTGTTTTTT. Amino acid sequence: CASRESGLGTGELFF.

The rearrangement uses TRBV28 and TRBJ1-3; D perhaps matches TRBD1 (5 bases). V dropped 5 bases and J dropped 0 bases, with 11 bases sitting between them. Germline V gene data show CDR1 as MDHEN and CDR2 as SYDVKM. This CDR3 is 15 amino acids long. The DNA for the CDR3 is TGTGCCAGCAGTCCCCTCGACAGCTCTGGAAACACCATATATTTT. Residues: CASSPLDSSGNTIYF.

CDR3 DNA: TGTGCCAGCAGCTCCCCCGGGGTACCCTACAATGAGCAGTTCTTC. Protein sequence: CASSSPGVPYNEQFF. The rearrangement links TRBV7-3 to TRBJ2-1; D is perhaps TRBD2 (5 bases). The CDR3 length is 15 residues. CDR1 is SGHTA and CDR2 is FQGTGA in the germline V gene. With 4 bases removed from V and 2 bases from J, the gap between germline ends came to 12 bases.

The chain joins TRBV27 to TRBJ1-1; no reliable D call. The germline gives CDR1 MNHEY, CDR2 SMNVEV (reference sequence). The V and J ends lost 5 bases and 0 bases respectively, with 13 bases between them. There are 15 residues in the CDR3. This chain's CDR3 is CASSPSGRLNTEAFF. DNA for the CDR3: TGTGCCAGCAGTCCCAGTGGGCGCCTGAACACTGAAGCTTTCTTT.

The chain combines TRBV20-1 with TRBJ2-3; D perhaps matches TRBD2 (5 bases). This CDR3 has 11 amino acids. Germline CDR1 reads DFQATT; CDR2 reads SNEGSKA (reference sequence). The V end was cut by 5 bases, the J end by 6 bases, with 9 bases between. The CDR3 here is CSAASGDTQYF. DNA for the CDR3: TGCAGTGCTGCGTCGGGGGATACGCAGTATTTT.